This T cell receptor beta chain is drawn from a study of human T cells and chemical hapten exposure. Study details: Sensitization used 2% DPC on around 2 cm by around 2 cm upper inner arm skin.

The study used a library that attached unique molecular identifiers to individual cDNA molecules. Each CDR3 protein is one row after TCRdb ran MiXCR on the RACE reads. The sample lists tens of thousands of distinct CDR3 sequences, about 10% occurring once. As for time point: patch test 1, 2 weeks after DPC sensitization. Treatment in this sample: therapeutic diphenylcyclopropenone sensitization with weekly scalp DPC. The CDR3 spans 12 residues. Germline V lookup: CDR1 DFQATT, CDR2 SNEGSKA (reference sequence). This clonotype has only a few counts. The chain recombines TRBV20-1 with TRBJ1-3; D not resolved. The material sequenced was whole blood, taken in connection with sensitization to the hapten diphenylcyclopropenone (DPC). The receptor was isolated from a woman aged 45-65 years with alopecia areata. Some clones in this sample may be carry-over from other donors' samples. The CDR3 sequence: CGSIGPGNTIYF. In nucleotides, the CDR3 is TGCGGCTCCATCGGACCTGGAAACACCATATATTTT.